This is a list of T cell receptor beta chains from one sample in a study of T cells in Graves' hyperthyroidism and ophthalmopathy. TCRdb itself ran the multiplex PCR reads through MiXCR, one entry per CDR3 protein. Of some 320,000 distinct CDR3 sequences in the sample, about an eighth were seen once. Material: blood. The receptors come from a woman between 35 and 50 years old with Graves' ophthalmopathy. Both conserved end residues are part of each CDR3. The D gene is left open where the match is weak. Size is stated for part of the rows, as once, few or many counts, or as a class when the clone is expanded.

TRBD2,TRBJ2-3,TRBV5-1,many,TGCGCCAGCAGCTTGGGGCTAGCGGTGGTAGATACGCAGTATTTT,CASSLGLAVVDTQYF
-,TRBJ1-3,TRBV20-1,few,TGCAGTGCTAGTGTCCCACTCTCTGGAAACACCATATATTTT,CSASVPLSGNTIYF
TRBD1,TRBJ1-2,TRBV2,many,TGTGCCAGCAGGTCGGGACAGATTAACTATGGCTACACCTTC,CASRSGQINYGYTF
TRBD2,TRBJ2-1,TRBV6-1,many,TGTGCCAGCAGTGAAGAGCGGGGGGGTCACAATGAGCAGTTCTTC,CASSEERGGHNEQFF
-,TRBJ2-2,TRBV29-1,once,TGCAGCGTTGTGGTGGGTCAGACCGGGGAGCTGTTTTTT,CSVVVGQTGELFF
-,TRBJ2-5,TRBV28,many,TGTGCCAGCATGGGCAGACAAGAGACCCAGTACTTC,CASMGRQETQYF
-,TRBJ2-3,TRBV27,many,TGTGCCAGCAGTTTATCGCGGGTAGCTACGCAGTATTTT,CASSLSRVATQYF
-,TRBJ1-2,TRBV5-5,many,TGTGCCAGCAGCTTCATCCAAACCTTGGGGGGCTACACCTTC,CASSFIQTLGGYTF
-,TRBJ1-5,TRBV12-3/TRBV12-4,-,TGTGCCAGCAGTTCCGGGACAAACAATCAGCCCCAGCATTTT,CASSSGTNNQPQHF
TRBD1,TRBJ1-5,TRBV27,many,TGTGCCAGCAGCAGGGGGCTGACAGGGAGGAATCAGCCCCAGCATTTT,CASSRGLTGRNQPQHF
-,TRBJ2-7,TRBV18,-,TGTGCCAGCTCATCCGACTCTACCTACGAGCAGTACTTC,CASSSDSTYEQYF
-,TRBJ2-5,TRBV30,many,TGTGCCTGGAGTGAGGACAGACAAGAGACCCAGTACTTC,CAWSEDRQETQYF
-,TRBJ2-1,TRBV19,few,TGTGCCAGTAGTAGTCGGGGGATTGAGCAGTTCTTC,CASSSRGIEQFF
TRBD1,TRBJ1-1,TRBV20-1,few,TGCAGTGCTGGCAGGGGGGAAGCTTTCTTT,CSAGRGEAFF
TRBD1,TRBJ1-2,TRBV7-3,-,TGTGCCAGCAGCTGCCCACCCGAGAACGACAGGGAGCTAAGCTATGGCTACACCTTC,CASSCPPENDRELSYGYTF
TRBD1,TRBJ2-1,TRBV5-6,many,TGTGCCAGCAGACGGACAGGGCTCTACAATGAGCAGTTCTTC,CASRRTGLYNEQFF
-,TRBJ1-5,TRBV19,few,TGTGCCAGTAGTCGCCCTACAGTTCTCGGGTATAGCAATCAGCCCCAGCATTTT,CASSRPTVLGYSNQPQHF
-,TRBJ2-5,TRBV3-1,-,TGTGCCAGCAGCCCAGGGATCAACGAGGGGCAAGAGACCCAGTACTTC,CASSPGINEGQETQYF
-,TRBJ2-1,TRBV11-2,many,TGTGCCAGCAGCAGTAACGTAGGGGCGCACAATGAGCAGTTCTTC,CASSSNVGAHNEQFF
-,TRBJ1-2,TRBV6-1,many,TGTGCCCACCGGGACACGAAAGTCTATGGCTACACCTTC,CAHRDTKVYGYTF
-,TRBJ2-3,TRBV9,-,TGTGCCAGCAGCGCCTTTGGGGAGGATACGCAGTATTTT,CASSAFGEDTQYF
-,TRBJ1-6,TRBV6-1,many,TGTGCCAGCAGATTCCAAGTTGGGGGTTCACCCCTCCACTTT,CASRFQVGGSPLHF
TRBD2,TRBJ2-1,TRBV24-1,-,TGTGCCACCAGTGACCCCTCTAGCGGGGGGGCCTATGAGCAGTTCTTC,CATSDPSSGGAYEQFF
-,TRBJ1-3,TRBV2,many,TGTGCCAGCAGTGGAGAGCTTACCTCTGGAAACACCATATATTTT,CASSGELTSGNTIYF
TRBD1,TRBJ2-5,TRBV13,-,TGTGCCAGCAGCACACGAATCAGGGGGCCAATAGAGACCCAGTACTTC,CASSTRIRGPIETQYF
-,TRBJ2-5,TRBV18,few,TGTGCCAGCTCACCACTCCAGGGTCCAGAGACCCAGTACTTC,CASSPLQGPETQYF
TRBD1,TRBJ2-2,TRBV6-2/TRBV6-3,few,TGTGCCAGCAGTTACTCGACTACGACAGGGTGGACCGGGGAGCTGTTTTTT,CASSYSTTTGWTGELFF
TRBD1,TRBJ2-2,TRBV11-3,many,TGTGCCAGCAGCCAGGGACAGGGGGTATTCACCGGGGAGCTGTTTTTT,CASSQGQGVFTGELFF
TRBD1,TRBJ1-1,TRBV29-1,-,TGCAGCGTCCAAAGGGGGCAAGAAGCTTTCTTT,CSVQRGQEAFF
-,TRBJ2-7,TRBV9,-,TGTGCCAGCAGCGTTAGGGGGAGCGGCGAGCAGTACTTC,CASSVRGSGEQYF
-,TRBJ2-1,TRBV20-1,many,TGCAGTGCTAGCGTTTCCTACAATGAGCAGTTCTTC,CSASVSYNEQFF
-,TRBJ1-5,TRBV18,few,TGTGCCAGCTCACCATACCCCCTCCCAGGCGACAATCAGCCCCAGCATTTT,CASSPYPLPGDNQPQHF
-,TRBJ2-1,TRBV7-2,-,TGTGCCAGCAGCTTCCCGGGCTATGAGCAGTTCTTC,CASSFPGYEQFF
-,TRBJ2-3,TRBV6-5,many,TGTGCCAGCAGTTACTCGTGGGCAGATACGCAGTATTTT,CASSYSWADTQYF
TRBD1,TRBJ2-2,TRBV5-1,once,TGCGCCAGCAGCCAAGGGACAGGGAAGAACACCGGGGAGCTGTTTTTT,CASSQGTGKNTGELFF
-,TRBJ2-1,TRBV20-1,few,TGCAGTGCTAGCCCCCGGAATGAGCAGTTCTTC,CSASPRNEQFF
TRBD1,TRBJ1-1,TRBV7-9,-,TGCGCCAGCAGCTATGGACAGGTCCGCGTCCACACTGAAGCTTTCTTT,CASSYGQVRVHTEAFF
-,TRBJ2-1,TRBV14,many,TGTGCCAGCAGCCCTACCTGGAGATACAATGAGCAGTTCTTC,CASSPTWRYNEQFF
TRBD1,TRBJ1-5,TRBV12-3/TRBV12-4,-,TGTGCCAGCAGCCGAACGACAGGGAGAGGCAATCAGCCCCAGCATTTT,CASSRTTGRGNQPQHF
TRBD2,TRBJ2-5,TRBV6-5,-,TGTGCCAGCAGTTACATCGGCGGGGGGGCGGGTGAGACCCAGTACTTC,CASSYIGGGAGETQYF
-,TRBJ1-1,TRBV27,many,TGTGCCAGCAGATTCCAGGGTCTCACTGAAGCTTTCTTT,CASRFQGLTEAFF
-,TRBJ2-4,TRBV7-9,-,TGTGCCAGCAGCTTAGCTGGGGCCGGGGGCCCAATTCAGTACTTC,CASSLAGAGGPIQYF
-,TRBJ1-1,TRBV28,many,TGTGCCAGCAGACTCACCACAGGGAAAGCTTTCTTT,CASRLTTGKAFF
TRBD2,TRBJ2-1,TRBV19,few,TGTGCCAGTAGTATAGGGAGCGGGGGGCACAATGAGCAGTTCTTC,CASSIGSGGHNEQFF
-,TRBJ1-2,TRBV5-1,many,TGCGCCTCAAGGGTCTCCCCTTTTAACTATGGCTACACCTTC,CASRVSPFNYGYTF
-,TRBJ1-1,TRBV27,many,TGTGCCAGCAGTTGGGTAGGGCGGAACACTGAAGCTTTCTTT,CASSWVGRNTEAFF
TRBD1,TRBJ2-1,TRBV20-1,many,TGCAGTGCTGGCTCTCCGGGACAGGGTTTCAATGAGCAGTTCTTC,CSAGSPGQGFNEQFF
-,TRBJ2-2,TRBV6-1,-,TGTGCCAGCAGTGAATATTGGGGCACCGGGGAGCTGTTTTTT,CASSEYWGTGELFF
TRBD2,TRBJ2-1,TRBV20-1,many,TGCAGTGCGACTTTCCAGCGGGGGGCGGGTGAGCAGTTCTTC,CSATFQRGAGEQFF
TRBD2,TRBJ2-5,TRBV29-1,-,TGCAGCGGCATCCCGGGACTAGCGGCGAGAGAGACCCAGTACTTC,CSGIPGLAARETQYF
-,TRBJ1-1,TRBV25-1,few,TGTGCCAGCAGTGAATCTGTTGTAGGGGTTGATGCTTTCTTT,CASSESVVGVDAFF
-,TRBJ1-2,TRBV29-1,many,TGCAGCGTTGAAGTAAGGGGACCGAACTATGGCTACACCTTC,CSVEVRGPNYGYTF
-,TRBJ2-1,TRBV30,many,TGTGCCTGGAGTGTCGGGAGTTACAATGAGCAGTTCTTC,CAWSVGSYNEQFF
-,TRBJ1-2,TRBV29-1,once,TGCAGCGTTGAATTGGGGTCCTATGGCTACACCTTC,CSVELGSYGYTF
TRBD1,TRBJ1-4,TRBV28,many,TGTGCCAGCAGGCCCGGACAGGGAGGTTTGGAAAAACTGTTTTTT,CASRPGQGGLEKLFF
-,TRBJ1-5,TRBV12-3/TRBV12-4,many,TGTGCCAGCAGCGATAGGCAGTCCCAGCATTTT,CASSDRQSQHF
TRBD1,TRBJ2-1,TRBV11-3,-,TGTGCCAGCAGCCAAGAGGGACAGGGAGGAATCGATGAGCAGTTCTTC,CASSQEGQGGIDEQFF
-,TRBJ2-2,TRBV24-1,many,TGTGCCACCAGTGATGAGGGAGGAAACACCGGGGAGCTGTTTTTT,CATSDEGGNTGELFF
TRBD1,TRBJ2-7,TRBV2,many,TGTGCCAGCAAACGGGACAGGACTTCCTACGAGCAGTACTTC,CASKRDRTSYEQYF
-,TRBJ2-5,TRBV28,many,TGTGCCAGCAGTTTAGGGGGTACCTTCCAAGAGACCCAGTACTTC,CASSLGGTFQETQYF